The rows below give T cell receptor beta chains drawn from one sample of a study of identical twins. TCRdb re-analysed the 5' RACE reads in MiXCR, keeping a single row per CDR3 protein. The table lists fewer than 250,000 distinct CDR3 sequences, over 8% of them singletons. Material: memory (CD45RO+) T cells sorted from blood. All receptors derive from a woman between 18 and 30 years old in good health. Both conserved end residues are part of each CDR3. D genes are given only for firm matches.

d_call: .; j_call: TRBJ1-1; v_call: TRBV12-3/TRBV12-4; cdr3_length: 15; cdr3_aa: CASTPSGSKNTEAFF
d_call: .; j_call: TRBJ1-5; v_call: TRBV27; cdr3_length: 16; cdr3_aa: CASSLLAVGGNQPQHF
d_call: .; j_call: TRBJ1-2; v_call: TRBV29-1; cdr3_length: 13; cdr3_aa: CSPQWGRNYGYTF
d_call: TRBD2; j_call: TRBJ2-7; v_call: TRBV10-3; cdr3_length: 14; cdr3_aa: CAISEGTSSYEQYF
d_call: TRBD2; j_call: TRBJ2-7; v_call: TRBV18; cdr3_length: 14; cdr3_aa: CASSPPTSPNEQYF
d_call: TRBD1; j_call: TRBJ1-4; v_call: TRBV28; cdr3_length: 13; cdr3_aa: CASSLGARGQQFF
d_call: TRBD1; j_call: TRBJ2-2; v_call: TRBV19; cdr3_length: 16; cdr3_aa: CASRIGQASNTGELFF
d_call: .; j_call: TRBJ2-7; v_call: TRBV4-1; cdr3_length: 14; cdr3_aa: CASSQDPGYYEQYF
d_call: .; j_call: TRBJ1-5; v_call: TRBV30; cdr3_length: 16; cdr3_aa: CAWSAIGGGRNQPQHF
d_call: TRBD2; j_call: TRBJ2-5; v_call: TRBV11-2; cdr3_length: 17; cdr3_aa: CASSPPGLAGGRETQYF
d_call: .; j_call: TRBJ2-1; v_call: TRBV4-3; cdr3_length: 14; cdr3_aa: CASSQERDYNEQFF
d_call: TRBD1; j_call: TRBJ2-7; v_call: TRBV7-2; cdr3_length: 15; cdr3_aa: CASSQRTGGSYEQYF
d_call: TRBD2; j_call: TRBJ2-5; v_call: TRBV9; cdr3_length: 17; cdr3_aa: CASSGGTSGGRGETQYF
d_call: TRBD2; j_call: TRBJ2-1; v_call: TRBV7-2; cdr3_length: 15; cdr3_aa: CASSSPPGGYNEQFF
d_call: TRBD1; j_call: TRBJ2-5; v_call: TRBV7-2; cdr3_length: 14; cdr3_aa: CASSHRGSEETQYF
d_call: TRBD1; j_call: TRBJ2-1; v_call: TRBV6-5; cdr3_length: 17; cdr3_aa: CASSFRSLGQPDNEQFF
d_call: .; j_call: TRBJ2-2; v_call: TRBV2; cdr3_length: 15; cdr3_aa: CASRPDRGNTGELFF
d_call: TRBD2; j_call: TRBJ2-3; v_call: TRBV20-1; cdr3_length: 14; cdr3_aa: CSAGAGSRTDTQYF
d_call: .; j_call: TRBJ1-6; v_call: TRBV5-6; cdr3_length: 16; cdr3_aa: CARSFLGRGMNSPLHF
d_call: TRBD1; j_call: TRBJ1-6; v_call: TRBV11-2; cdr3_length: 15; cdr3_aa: CASSLVGQGNSPLHF
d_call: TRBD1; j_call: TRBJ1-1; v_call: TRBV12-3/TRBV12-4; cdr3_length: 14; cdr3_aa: CASRDGTVNTEAFF
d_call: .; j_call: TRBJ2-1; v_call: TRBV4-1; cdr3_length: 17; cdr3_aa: CASSQVPTSSKGVEQFF
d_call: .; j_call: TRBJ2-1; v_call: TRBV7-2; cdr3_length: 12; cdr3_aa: CASSLWRNEQFF
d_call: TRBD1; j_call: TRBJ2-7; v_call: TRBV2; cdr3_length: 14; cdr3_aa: CASSLGQGRREQYF
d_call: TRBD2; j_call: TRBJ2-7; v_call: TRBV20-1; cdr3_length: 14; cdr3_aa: CSASLGLDRAEQYF
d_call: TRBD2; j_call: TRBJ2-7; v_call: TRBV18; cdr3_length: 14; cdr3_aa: CASSPSRESDEQYF
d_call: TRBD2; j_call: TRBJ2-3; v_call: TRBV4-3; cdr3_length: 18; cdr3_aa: CASSQALAGAPGTDTQYF
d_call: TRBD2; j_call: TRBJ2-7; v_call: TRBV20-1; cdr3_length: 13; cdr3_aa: CSAPLLAGDEQYF
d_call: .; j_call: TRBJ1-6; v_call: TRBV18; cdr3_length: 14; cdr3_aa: CASSPAGDNSPLHF
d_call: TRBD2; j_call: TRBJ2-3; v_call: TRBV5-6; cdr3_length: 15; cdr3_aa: CASSGSGRVRNTQYF
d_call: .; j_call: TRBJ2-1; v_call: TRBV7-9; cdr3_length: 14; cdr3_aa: CASCRWGKGDEQFF
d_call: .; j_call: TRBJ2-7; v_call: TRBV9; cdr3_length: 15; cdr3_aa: CASSAHSGTSYEQYF
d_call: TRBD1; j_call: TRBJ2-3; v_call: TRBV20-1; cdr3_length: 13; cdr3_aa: CSGRQGGTDTQYF
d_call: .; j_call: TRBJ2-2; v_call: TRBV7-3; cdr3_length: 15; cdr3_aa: CASSRGAGRSGELFF
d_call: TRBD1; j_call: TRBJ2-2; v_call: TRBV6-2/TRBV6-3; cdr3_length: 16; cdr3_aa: CASSYFGQGATGELFF
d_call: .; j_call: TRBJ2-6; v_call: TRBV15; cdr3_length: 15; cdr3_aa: CATSKGHSGANVLTF
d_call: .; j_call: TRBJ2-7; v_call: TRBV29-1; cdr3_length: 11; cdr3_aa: CSVRGFYEQYF
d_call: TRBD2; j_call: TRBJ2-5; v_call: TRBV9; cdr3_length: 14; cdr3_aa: CASSPRGGQETQYF
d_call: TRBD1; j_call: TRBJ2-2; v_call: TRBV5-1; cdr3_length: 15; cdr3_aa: CASTSRTGKGGELFF
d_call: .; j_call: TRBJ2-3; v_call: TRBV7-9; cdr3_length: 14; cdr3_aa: CASISTGAVRTQYF
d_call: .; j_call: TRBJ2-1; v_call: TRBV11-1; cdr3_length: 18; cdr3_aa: CASSLVGGRGARYNEQFF
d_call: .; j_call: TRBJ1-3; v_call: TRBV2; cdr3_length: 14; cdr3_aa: CASSLPSVGNTIYF
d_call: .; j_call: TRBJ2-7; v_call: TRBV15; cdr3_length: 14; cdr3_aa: CATSRERGEFEQYF
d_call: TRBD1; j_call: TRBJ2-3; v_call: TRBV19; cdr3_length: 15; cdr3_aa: CASKTGTTSTDTQYF
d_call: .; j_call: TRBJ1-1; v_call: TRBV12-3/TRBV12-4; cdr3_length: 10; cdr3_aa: CASKQVEAFF
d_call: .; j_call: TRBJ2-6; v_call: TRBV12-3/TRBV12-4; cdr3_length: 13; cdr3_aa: CASRHSGANVLTF
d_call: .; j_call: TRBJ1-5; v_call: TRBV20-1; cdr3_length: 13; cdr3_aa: CSARIGGNQPQHF
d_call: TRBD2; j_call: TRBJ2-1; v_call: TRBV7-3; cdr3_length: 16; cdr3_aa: CASSPVAGASYNEQFF